This T cell receptor beta chain is from a study of molecular identifiers for immune sequencing clone quantification. At the level of the study: The replicate experiment used RNA from roughly 18,000 or 92,000 naive CD8 cells. This RNA was split into five aliquots, and four of them were sequenced.

Points from the study as a whole: Highly expanded clone sizes could be underestimated by identical TCR molecules that share a barcode. Whereas naive cells kept under 1% of molecules in clones above 20 RNA copies, such clones held over 97% in effectors.

Comments on this clonotype: The antigen is not known.

Bulk TCR libraries were made with methods that had been previously described and with listed TCR primers. TCRdb passed the PCR reads through MiXCR, listing each CDR3 protein once. The sample has just under 650,000 distinct CDR3 sequences; about 20% are singletons. Sequencing used naive CD8+ T cells from blood, with Jurkat cell RNA spiked in. Regarding subset: FACS-sorted CD8+CD4-CCR7+CD45RA+ naive T cells. The clonotype was recovered from a human donor in good health. Some libraries in this study had Jurkat cell RNA spiked in.

The CDR3 here is CSARAPGVAKYEQYF. The CDR3 DNA sequence: TGCAGTGCTAGAGCCCCAGGGGTGGCGAAATACGAGCAGTACTTC. This chain links TRBV20-1 with TRBJ2-7, with D perhaps matching TRBD1 (6 bases). Germline V gives CDR1 DFQATT, CDR2 SNEGSKA (reference sequence). V lost 1 base and J 4 bases, leaving 17 bases between the germline ends. The length of the CDR3 is 15 residues.